This TCR beta chain came from a study of Ad26.COV2.S vaccination and SARS-CoV-2 variants. The repertoire was sequenced with immunoSEQ multiplex PCR; TCRdb's copy has only in-frame clones and lacks some. The sample holds 500,000 or so clones, approximately 89% seen once. This clone was counted between two and nine times. Treatment denoted: some 20 received Ad26.COV2.S at low or high dose, single or two shots; about 5 received placebo; per-sample allocation not given. Vaccine and placebo recipients were sampled on day 63 after the first injection. Vaccine was an Ad26 vector expressing Wuhan-strain SARS-CoV-2 spike. This CDR3 region has 17 residues. V dropped 2 bases and J dropped 1 base, with 15 bases sitting between them. The V gene's germline CDR1 is MNHNS and CDR2 SASEGT.

The specimen comprised peripheral blood, sampled in a trial of Ad26.COV2.S vaccine versus placebo. This chain uses TRBV6-1 with TRBJ1-5; D perhaps matches TRBD1 (5 bases). This receptor was taken from a person aged 18 to 59 who received the Ad26.COV2.S COVID-19 vaccine or a placebo. The chain's CDR3 is CASSERGGVSSNQPQHF. The CDR3 nucleotides read TGTGCCAGCAGTGAACGTGGAGGGGTGTCGAGCAATCAGCCCCAGCATTTT.